The sequence of this TCR beta chain was determined in a study of post-analysis software for immune sequencing data. Tagging with unique molecular identifiers was a feature of the TCR beta cDNA libraries. TCRdb called the PCR reads again in MiXCR, with one record for every CDR3 protein. There are roughly 400,000 distinct CDR3 sequences in the sample; 35% to 45% occur only once, and around 8% lies in the top ten. With 4 bases clipped from V and 5 bases from J, the junction kept 5 bases outside the gene matches. In germline, CDR1 is MGHRA, CDR2 YSYEKL. The CDR3 loop spans 14 amino acids. As regards this clonotype: Its antigen is not known.

General study results and limits: In patients, four to six TRBV segments were more frequent than in controls, with TRBV5-6, TRBV5-1 and TRBV20-1 among them.

Sequences were obtained from blood. The sequence derives from a girl aged 2 to 10 with multiple sclerosis. The chain recombines TRBV4-1 with TRBJ1-5, with TRBD1 matching over 7 bases. The CDR3 spells CASSLGTVDQPQHF. The DNA of the CDR3 is TGCGCCAGCAGCCTTGGGACAGTTGATCAGCCCCAGCATTTT.